Sequencing of this T cell receptor (beta chain) was carried out in a study of blood T cells in healthy people across ages. General study results and limits: Because sorting was not performed, PBMCs prevented conclusive naive versus antigen-experienced comparison.

Sample-barcoded 5' priming and a J-beta primer mix drove a second PCR of 7 to 11 cycles. TCRdb used MiXCR to reprocess the 5' RACE reads, holding one entry per CDR3 protein. The sample carries fewer than 750,000 distinct CDR3 sequences, over 40% recorded once. The CDR3 runs 14 residues. With 6 bases removed from V and 5 bases from J, the gap between germline ends came to 16 bases. Per the germline V gene, CDR1 is ENHRY and CDR2 is SYGVKD. Staff drew ten milliliters of peripheral blood from each donor. On this clonotype itself: Its antigen is unidentified.

This chain joins TRBV10-3 and TRBJ2-5; D remains ambiguous. What was sequenced was blood. This clonotype was obtained from a woman of 80 years or more in good health. CDR3 nucleotide sequence: TGTGCCATCAGACCGGACCGTAGCCGGGAGACCCAGTACTTC. It is translated as CAIRPDRSRETQYF.